This TCR beta chain was sequenced for a study of control samples from healthy donors and cancer patients. The germline V gene has CDR1 SGDLS and CDR2 YYNGEE. The CDR3 has 14 residues. V was clipped by 0 bases and J by 6 bases, with 11 bases between them. Clones were read by immunoSEQ multiplex PCR, and TCRdb kept only the in-frame ones, dropping some. The profile shows about 75,000 clones, roughly 84% of them singletons. The rearrangement joins TRBV9 to TRBJ2-3; tentative D call: TRBD2 (6 bases). Material: blood. The sequence was obtained from a man in his fifties or sixties in good health. CDR3: CASSVGRDGDTQYF. The CDR3 DNA reads as TGTGCCAGCAGCGTAGGGCGGGATGGTGATACGCAGTATTTT.